This TCR beta chain was sequenced in a study of tumor and adjacent non-tumor tissue in lung cancer. Study context: Histology: about twelve adenocarcinoma, a couple of squamous cell carcinoma, 1 small cell lung cancer.

Remarks on this clonotype: At one of its ends the junction is not consistent with the germline gene, which may arise from a read error.

Germline assignment: CDR1 SQVTM and CDR2 ANQGSEA. CDR3 size: 16 residues. The library came from three nested PCR rounds adapted from ARM-PCR protocols. TCRdb reprocessed the multiplex PCR reads with MiXCR, giving one entry per CDR3 protein. This table has over 40,000 distinct CDR3 sequences, 74% appearing once. RNA was extracted from bulk tissue without any cell sorting. The normal lung tissue was taken more than 3 cm from the tumor edge. The V gene is TRBV29-1, the J gene TRBJ2-6; tentatively, D is TRBD1 (5 bases). Sequenced material: distant non-tumor lung tissue. The receptor's source is a woman in her sixties or seventies with non-small cell lung cancer. Here the CDR3 DNA reads TGCAGCGATGAAAGCTGGAGCGCCTCTGGGGCCGACGTCCTGACTTTC. It specifies CSDESWSASGADVLTF. Drawing the rest from reference TRBV29-1 and TRBJ2-6, the complete variable domain is SAVISQKPSRDICQRGTSLTIQCQVDSQVTMMFWYRQQPGQSLTLIATANQGSEATYESGFVIDKFPISRPNLTFSTLTVSNMSPEDSSIYLCSDESWSASGADVLTFGAGSRLTVL.